The 7 T cell receptor beta chains listed next were all sequenced from one sample in a study of metastatic and nonmetastatic thyroid tumors. Each patient went into thyroid surgery without having received any treatment. Through MiXCR, TCRdb re-clonotyped the PCR reads. This repertoire shows about 35,000 clones, approximately 32% found once; its top ten account for 7.8%. Sequenced sample: blood. Receptor source: a female donor with papillary thyroid cancer or a benign thyroid nodule (not recorded which). Some clones in this sample may be carry-over from other donors' samples.

Within the sample, this clone is medium-sized. The J gene is TRBJ2-7, the V gene TRBV6-1; 12 bases fit TRBD1. Germline assignment: CDR1 MNHNS and CDR2 SASEGT. The J segment lost 8 bases and the V segment lost 11 bases, leaving 13 bases of the junction unmatched. This CDR3 is built from 14 residues. CDR3 sequence reads: CAGGQGASSGQQYF. DNA for the CDR3: TGTGCCGGGGGACAGGGGGCCTCTAGCGGACAGCAGTACTTC.

This clone is judged medium-sized (0.01 to 0.1%). The genes are TRBV11-3 and TRBJ2-7; D might be TRBD1 (7 bases). In germline, CDR1 is SGHNT, CDR2 YENEEA. Deletions cut 8 bases from V and 6 bases from J, with 17 bases between. The CDR3 is 13 amino acids. CDR3 sequence: CASGLGTAGEQYF. CDR3 nucleotide sequence: TGTGCCAGCGGGCTCGGGACAGCGGGCGAGCAGTACTTC.

This clone was seen many times. This rearrangement joins TRBV9 to TRBJ2-5; 8 bases are a match to TRBD2. There are 14 residues in the CDR3. Germline V gene sequence: CDR1 SGDLS, CDR2 YYNGEE. V lost 0 bases and J lost 5; bases outside the gene matches: 3. This CDR3 reads CASSVGSGGETQYF. The CDR3 region has the DNA TGTGCCAGCAGCGTAGGATCGGGGGGGGAGACCCAGTACTTC.

The chain has TRBV18 and TRBJ2-3; 12 nucleotides align to TRBD2. The CDR3 totals 15 residues. Germline V gene sequence: CDR1 KGHSH, CDR2 LQKENI. The trim removed 4 bases at V and 2 bases at J, leaving 1 base unmatched. The CDR3 spells CASSRLAGATDTQYF. The CDR3 DNA follows: TGTGCCAGCTCACGACTAGCGGGAGCCACAGATACGCAGTATTTT.

This clone appeared many times. This chain links TRBV20-1 with TRBJ2-7; unclear D gene. V lost 0 bases and J 1 base, leaving 7 bases between the germline ends. Germline V CDR1 and CDR2: DFQATT, SNEGSKA (reference sequence). The CDR3 has 13 residues. CDR3 nucleotides: TGCAGTGCTAGAGATCGCCTTTCCTACGAGCAGTACTTC. Its translation: CSARDRLSYEQYF.

A note on this clone: At one of its ends the junction is not consistent with the germline gene, which may arise from a read error. The chain joins TRBV11-2 to TRBJ2-3; the D gene is possibly TRBD2 (6 bases). The CDR3 covers 13 residues. CDR1 SGHAT and CDR2 FQNNGV come from the germline V gene. CDR3 loop: CSSSLAVTDKQYF. The DNA for the CDR3 is TGTTCCAGCAGCTTAGCGGTGACAGATAAGCAGTATTTT. Full variable domain (rest looked up from reference TRBV11-2 and TRBJ2-3): EAGVAQSPRYKIIEKRQSVAFWCNPISGHATLYWYQQILGQGPKLLIQFQNNGVVDDSQLPKDRFSAERLKGVDSTLKIQPAKLEDSAVYLCSSSLAVTDKQYFGPGTRLTVL.

A word on this clone: Mismatch with germline at one junction end may stem from a read error. The V call is TRBV19, the J call TRBJ2-6; weak D call: TRBD1 (5 bases). Germline values: CDR1 LNHDA, CDR2 SQIVND (reference sequence). CDR3 length equals 16 residues. The CDR3 spells CSSSPRQGTGANVLTF. DNA for the CDR3: TGTTCCAGTAGTCCCCGCCAGGGTACTGGGGCCAACGTCCTTACTTTC.